This T cell receptor (beta chain) originates from a study of Ad26.COV2.S vaccination and SARS-CoV-2 variants. Study in general: Ad26.COV2.S was injected intramuscularly once or twice, 56 days apart. Broader study findings: Reported post-vaccination CD8+ and CD4+ T cell responses to spike showed substantial breadth.

The CDR3 extends over 15 amino acids. CDR1 SGHRS and CDR2 YFSETQ come from the germline V gene. Trimming pared 0 bases from V and 7 bases from J, leaving 13 bases between. Treatment: around 19 received Ad26.COV2.S at low or high dose, single or two shots; about 5 received placebo; per-sample allocation not given. After the first vaccine or placebo injection, samples were drawn on day 63. Vaccine was an Ad26 vector expressing Wuhan-strain SARS-CoV-2 spike. The method was immunoSEQ multiplex PCR; TCRdb's version includes in-frame clones alone and lacks a portion of them. The data show some 390,000 clones, about 88% seen once. Points on this clone: What it binds is unknown.

V and J are TRBV5-1 and TRBJ1-4; D is unresolved. This sequence was found in a person between 18 and 65 years old who received the Ad26.COV2.S COVID-19 vaccine or a placebo. Material: peripheral blood, obtained in a trial of Ad26.COV2.S vaccine versus placebo. This CDR3 reads CASSLGGPRSEKLFF. The DNA of the CDR3 is TGCGCCAGCAGCTTGGGAGGGCCGAGGAGTGAAAAACTGTTTTTT.